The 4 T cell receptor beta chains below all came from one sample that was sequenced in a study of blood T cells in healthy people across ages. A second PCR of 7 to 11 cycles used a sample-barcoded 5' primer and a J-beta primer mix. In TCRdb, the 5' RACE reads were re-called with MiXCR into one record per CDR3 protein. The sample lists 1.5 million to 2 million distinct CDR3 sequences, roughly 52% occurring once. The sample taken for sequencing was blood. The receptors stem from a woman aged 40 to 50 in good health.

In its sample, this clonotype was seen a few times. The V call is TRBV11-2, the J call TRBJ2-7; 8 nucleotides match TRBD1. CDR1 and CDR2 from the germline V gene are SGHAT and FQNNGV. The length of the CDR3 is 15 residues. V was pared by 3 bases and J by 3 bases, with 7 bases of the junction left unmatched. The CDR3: CASSFGQGGGYEQYF. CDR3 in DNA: TGTGCCAGCAGCTTTGGACAGGGAGGAGGCTACGAGCAGTACTTC.

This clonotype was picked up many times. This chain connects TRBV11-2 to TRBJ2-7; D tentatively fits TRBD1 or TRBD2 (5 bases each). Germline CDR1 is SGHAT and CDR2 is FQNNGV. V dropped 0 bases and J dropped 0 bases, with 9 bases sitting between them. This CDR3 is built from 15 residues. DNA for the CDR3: TGTGCCAGCAGCTTAGAGGGGACGGGCTCCTACGAGCAGTACTTC. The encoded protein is CASSLEGTGSYEQYF.

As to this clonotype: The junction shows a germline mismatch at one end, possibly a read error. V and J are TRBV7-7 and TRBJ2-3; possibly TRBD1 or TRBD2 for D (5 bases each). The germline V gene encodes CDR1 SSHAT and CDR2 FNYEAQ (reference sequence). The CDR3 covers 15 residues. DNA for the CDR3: TGTGCTAGCAGCTTAGGATGGTCTGGGACCAATACGCAGTATTTT. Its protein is CASSLGWSGTNTQYF.

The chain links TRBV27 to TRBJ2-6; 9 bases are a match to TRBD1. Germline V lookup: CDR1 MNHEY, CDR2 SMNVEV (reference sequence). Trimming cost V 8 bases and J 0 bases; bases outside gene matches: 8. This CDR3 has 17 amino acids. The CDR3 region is CASAPGTGLSGANVLTF. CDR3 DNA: TGTGCCAGCGCTCCCGGGACAGGGCTCTCTGGGGCCAACGTCCTGACTTTC.